A single T cell receptor beta chain is shown here with its context. This clone was observed a handful of times. Which antigen it targets is not known. No base quality values were provided; no much bigger clone lies one nucleotide off. The entry originates in a study of beta chain features in type 1 diabetes (dated by TCRdb to about 2018). Notes on the research overall: No differences in mean age, gender distribution, total cell number or subset yield were found between patients and healthy donors. The study compared TCRB repertoires of sorted circulating CD4+ T cell subsets between recently diagnosed type 1 diabetes patients and matched healthy donors. Naive and central memory subsets were obtained from all 30 or so donors, but regulatory and stem cell-like memory subsets were isolated from only 8 patients and about eight healthy donors. A total of 100 million to 140 million sorted cells were examined across all samples, and the number of cells per subset was strongly correlated with RNA yield. General findings and caveats noted by the study authors: At VDJ recombination sites, type 1 diabetes patients had fewer insertions and more deleted nucleotides, which implies abnormalities in thymic rearrangement. Only small numbers of individuals were included in the HLA sub-analyses, which left unresolved whether HLA type had any influence on TCRB rearrangement. Sequencing cDNA rather than genomic DNA could over-represent highly expressing activated cells, although activation and CD3 levels did not differ between groups. The naive, central memory and regulatory TCRB repertoires appeared to resemble one another more closely among patients than among healthy donors. Type 1 diabetes patients showed a moderate but significant shortening of TCRB CDR3 length in all four CD4+ subsets. Shorter templates might be favored by PCR, yet because patient and control samples were amplified and corrected together, any such skew would affect both groups equally.

Reading from cysteine to phenylalanine, the CDR3 counts 15 amino acids. Kept here is only the CDR3 DNA, which spans 45 bases and is read in frame from base 1. The germline V gene specifies SQVTM as CDR1 and ANQGSEA as CDR2. Trimming at the junction amounts to 7 bases on V and 4 bases on J, and the germline ends lie 21 bases apart. All of the isolated RNA was reverse transcribed with the High Capacity cDNA Reverse Transcription Kit, so expressed TCRB transcripts were sequenced. Deep immunoSEQ sequencing was performed on naive, central memory and regulatory T cell samples, with an average of approximately 4 million total reads per sample. Sorted cells were lysed in RLT buffer, and RNA was extracted using DNase-treated RNeasy Micro or Mini kits according to cell number. Each cell subset was processed on its own to prevent cross-contamination, while patient and healthy donor samples were processed together. Using the immunoSEQ multiplex PCR, TCRB sequences were amplified from cDNA into 87-bp fragments spanning the CDR3 region. The amplicons were sequenced using the Illumina HiSeq platform. The original pipeline was this. PCR bias was corrected computationally using synthetic template baselines, and reads within Hamming distance 2 were collapsed, with unmergeable singletons discarded. Reads were aligned against IMGT so that V, D and J genes, CDR3 length and insertions or deletions at six rearrangement sites could be assigned. Within each subset, clonotype counts were normalized to sorted cell number, and only after that were true diversity and Gini coefficients computed with the tcR R package. The overlap coefficient, calculated on TCRB nucleotide sequences, was used to measure repertoire sharing. TCRdb obtained this table from immuneACCESS and retained in-frame rearrangements with V and J assigned. These tables miss some clones; where compared with another copy, unresolved V genes account for less than half of the shortfall, and the remainder is unexplained. The DNA was the basis for D and trimming; V, J and clone size are from that table. The sample records around 320,000 clones, 11% to 15% of which are singletons. The top ten hold 6.7% of the sample.

From each donor, a single peripheral blood sample of about 110 mL on average was drawn into heparinised tubes. Naive, central memory, regulatory and stem cell-like memory CD4+ T cells were sorted on a BD FACSAria II using a panel including CD45RO, CCR7, CD25, CD127, CD95 and CD27. A purity above 95% was achieved for all sorted populations. PBMCs were isolated right away by Lymphoprep density gradient centrifugation and were stained directly, without culture. So that batch effects would be minimized, each experiment stained and sorted samples in pairs, pairing one healthy donor with one patient. This TCR came from a man aged 30-40 years in good health. The V and J genes are TRBV29-1 and TRBJ2-3; the D call is tentative, TRBD1 or TRBD2, as each matches 6 bases. Sequences were obtained from central memory CD4+ T cells from blood. CDR3 reads: CSARGASRGPDTQYF. The DNA is as follows: TGCAGCGCCCGAGGGGCCAGCCGGGGGCCAGATACGCAGTATTTT.